This is a list of T cell receptor beta chains from one sample in a study of blood T cells in healthy people across ages. TCRdb reprocessed the 5' RACE reads with MiXCR, giving one entry per CDR3 protein. The repertoire holds roughly 720,000 distinct CDR3 sequences, with approximately 53% as singletons. The sequenced sample was blood. These receptors all stem from an elderly man in good health. Each CDR3 is given with its conserved first and last residue. D genes are given only for firm matches. Clone size appears in some rows only: once, few, many, or a class for an expanded clone.

once | NA | TRBJ1-2 | TRBV3-1 | 14 | TGTGCCAGCAGCCAAGACAGGGGAACGGGTGGCTACACCTTC | CASSQDRGTGGYTF
NA | TRBD1 | TRBJ1-5 | TRBV20-1 | 15 | TGCAGTGCTAGAGTTCCAGGGGGACGCAATCAGCCCCAGCATTTT | CSARVPGGRNQPQHF
few | NA | TRBJ2-1 | TRBV5-1 | 16 | TGCGCCAGCAGCTTGGGGGGCTTGAGCTCCTACAATGAGCAGTTCTTC | CASSLGGLSSYNEQFF
NA | NA | TRBJ1-2 | TRBV2 | 16 | TGTGCCAGCAGTGAAAACCTCCGCAGGGTCCACTATGGCTACACCTTC | CASSENLRRVHYGYTF
NA | NA | TRBJ1-1 | TRBV20-1 | 13 | TGCAGTGCTAGGGCGGGGTGGGGCACTGAAGCTTTCTTT | CSARAGWGTEAFF
NA | TRBD2 | TRBJ2-7 | TRBV9 | 20 | TGTGCCAGCAGCGCGGGTTCGGGAAGGGGGCTAGCGGGAGGATCTTACGAGCAGTACTTC | CASSAGSGRGLAGGSYEQYF
few | TRBD2 | TRBJ2-7 | TRBV4-1 | 15 | TGCGCCAGCAGCCTTTACGGGAGGGAGGCTGACGAGCAGTACTTC | CASSLYGREADEQYF
NA | TRBD2 | TRBJ2-1 | TRBV20-1 | 14 | TGCAGTGCTAGACGTAGCGGGAGATCAAATGAGCAGTTCTTC | CSARRSGRSNEQFF
NA | NA | TRBJ2-7 | TRBV6-6 | 16 | TGTGCCAGCAGTCCCGTTAGGACAGCAAGCTCCTACGAGCAGTACTTC | CASSPVRTASSYEQYF
NA | TRBD2 | TRBJ2-3 | TRBV5-5 | 15 | TGTGCCAGCAGCGGTACCGGGACTAGTCCTAGAGACGCGTATTTT | CASSGTGTSPRDAYF
NA | TRBD1 | TRBJ2-7 | TRBV28 | 15 | TGTGCCAGCAGTCCTCGGGACAGGCCGACCTACGAGCAGTACTTC | CASSPRDRPTYEQYF
NA | NA | TRBJ1-1 | TRBV7-9 | 11 | TGTGCCATCACGGACGGAGAACGAGCTTTCTTT | CAITDGERAFF
NA | NA | TRBJ2-4 | TRBV7-2 | 16 | TGTGCCAGCAGCCCTTCCGAGAAGGTCGCCAAAAACATTCAGTACTTC | CASSPSEKVAKNIQYF
NA | NA | TRBJ2-3 | TRBV15 | 15 | TGTGCCACCAGCAGCATGAGCGCGGTCGTAGATACGCAGTATTTT | CATSSMSAVVDTQYF
few | NA | TRBJ2-7 | TRBV29-1 | 13 | TGCAGCGTTGAAGGAGCCTGGACCCGGGAGCAGTACTTC | CSVEGAWTREQYF
NA | TRBD1 | TRBJ1-1 | TRBV6-5 | 15 | TGTGCCAGCAGTTACTCGGGACAGGGGATGACTGAAGCTTTCTTT | CASSYSGQGMTEAFF
NA | NA | TRBJ2-7 | TRBV5-1 | 16 | TGCGCCAGCAGTAGTACCGGTGGGCCTCTCTCCTACGAGCAGTACTTC | CASSSTGGPLSYEQYF
once | NA | TRBJ1-2 | TRBV24-1 | 14 | TGTGCCACCAGTGACGCCCGAGGGCCTTATGGCTACACCTTC | CATSDARGPYGYTF
NA | NA | TRBJ2-7 | TRBV20-1 | 14 | TGCAGTGCATATGGATCGTCGGGGGACTACGAGCAGTACTTC | CSAYGSSGDYEQYF
NA | TRBD1 | TRBJ2-1 | TRBV5-1 | 15 | TGCGCCAGCAGCCCTGGACAGGGGGCTTGGAATGAGCAGTTCTTC | CASSPGQGAWNEQFF
NA | NA | TRBJ2-7 | TRBV5-1 | 13 | TGCGCCAGCAGCCCTATCGCCCCAGGAGAGCAGTACTTC | CASSPIAPGEQYF
NA | NA | TRBJ1-2 | TRBV27 | 15 | TGTGCCAGCAGCAAATTGGGACCGGCTAACTATGGCTACACCTTC | CASSKLGPANYGYTF
NA | NA | TRBJ1-2 | TRBV11-1 | 14 | TGTGCCAGCAGCCCTGGACAGATAGACTATGGCTACACCTTC | CASSPGQIDYGYTF
many | NA | TRBJ2-1 | TRBV5-1 | 15 | TGCGCCAGCAGCTCGGTGAATGGGGCATACAATGAGCAGTTCTTC | CASSSVNGAYNEQFF
few | TRBD2 | TRBJ2-7 | TRBV7-2 | 14 | TGTGCCAGCAGCTCGGCGGGAGGCCCCTACGAGCAGTACTTC | CASSSAGGPYEQYF
NA | TRBD2 | TRBJ2-7 | TRBV29-1 | 19 | TGCAGCGTTGGCCGACCGGGACTAGCGGGAGTAGGGCACCCCTACGAGCAGTACTTC | CSVGRPGLAGVGHPYEQYF
few | NA | TRBJ2-5 | TRBV5-1 | 14 | TGCGCCAGCAGCTTGGAGGCCAACCAAGAGACCCAGTACTTC | CASSLEANQETQYF
NA | NA | TRBJ1-4 | TRBV28 | 14 | TGTGCCAGCGAAGGTGAGGGCTCCGATGAAAAACTGTTTTTT | CASEGEGSDEKLFF
NA | TRBD2 | TRBJ2-1 | TRBV27 | 15 | TGTGCCAGCAGTCCCCTCGAACTAGCGGACAATGAGCAGTTCTTC | CASSPLELADNEQFF
few | TRBD1 | TRBJ1-5 | TRBV18 | 15 | TGTGCCAGCTCACCAATGGGACAGAACTATCAGCCCCAGCATTTT | CASSPMGQNYQPQHF
NA | TRBD1 | TRBJ2-7 | TRBV3-1 | 15 | TGTGCCAGCAGCCAACGACAGGGGGCCAAGTACGAGCAGTACTTC | CASSQRQGAKYEQYF
NA | TRBD1 | TRBJ2-6 | TRBV7-3 | 16 | TGTGCCAGCAGCTCGGGACAGTCGCTCGGGGCCAACGTCCTGACTTTC | CASSSGQSLGANVLTF
NA | TRBD1 | TRBJ2-1 | TRBV12-3/TRBV12-4 | 15 | TGTGCCAGCAGTTTTTCCGGGACAGGGGGCAATGAGCAGTTCTTC | CASSFSGTGGNEQFF
NA | NA | TRBJ2-7 | TRBV4-1 | 15 | TGCGCCAGCAGCCAACCCCTTTTCAAGGGAGTCGAGCAGTACTTC | CASSQPLFKGVEQYF
NA | NA | TRBJ2-5 | TRBV29-1 | 12 | TGCAGCGTTGAAAGGCGGGGAGAGACCCAGTACTTC | CSVERRGETQYF
NA | NA | TRBJ1-2 | TRBV29-1 | 10 | TGCAGCGTTGGGGGTTCTGGCTACACCTTC | CSVGGSGYTF
NA | NA | TRBJ2-1 | TRBV20-1 | 12 | TGCAGTGCTACGCAGACCATAGCCCAGCAGTTCTTC | CSATQTIAQQFF
NA | NA | TRBJ2-6 | TRBV5-1 | 17 | TGCGCCAGCAGCTTGGGGATACAGTACTCTGGGGCCAACGTCCTGACTTTC | CASSLGIQYSGANVLTF
NA | NA | TRBJ2-1 | TRBV18 | 16 | TGTGCCAGCCCCTGGTCTAGGACGCGTAGGAACAATGAGCAGTTCTTC | CASPWSRTRRNNEQFF
NA | NA | TRBJ2-3 | TRBV14 | 15 | TGTGCCAGCAGCCTCGCGGGGACTCAAACAGATACGCAGTATTTT | CASSLAGTQTDTQYF
once | TRBD1 | TRBJ1-2 | TRBV29-1 | 15 | TGCAGCGTTGAAGATCAAGGGACAGCGATCTATGGCTACACCTTC | CSVEDQGTAIYGYTF
few | NA | TRBJ2-1 | TRBV29-1 | 17 | TGCAGCGTTCCCTATGGGCAGGTAGTCAATGAAAGGGGAGAGCAGTTCTTC | CSVPYGQVVNERGEQFF
many | NA | TRBJ2-1 | TRBV12-3/TRBV12-4 | 12 | TGTGCCAGCAGTTTCAATCACAATGAGCAGTTCTTC | CASSFNHNEQFF
once | NA | TRBJ2-4 | TRBV11-2 | 14 | TGTGCCAGCAGCTCCCCTTTGGGTTTAAACATTCAGTACTTC | CASSSPLGLNIQYF
NA | TRBD2 | TRBJ2-2 | TRBV9 | 16 | TGTGCCAGCAGCCCCCGGACTAGCAGGAACACCGGGGAGCTGTTTTTT | CASSPRTSRNTGELFF
NA | TRBD2 | TRBJ2-1 | TRBV10-3 | 14 | TGTGCCATCAGTGAGGGGAGCGGGAGCTATGGGCAGTTCTTC | CAISEGSGSYGQFF
NA | NA | TRBJ2-1 | TRBV7-9 | 13 | TGTGCCAGCAGCGAGGACCGTTGGTGGGAGCAGTTCTTC | CASSEDRWWEQFF
few | TRBD1 | TRBJ1-4 | TRBV5-1 | 17 | TGCGCCAGCAGCGAGACGGGGACAGGGGGTCCCAATGAAAAACTGTTTTTT | CASSETGTGGPNEKLFF
NA | NA | TRBJ2-1 | TRBV7-2 | 13 | TGTGCCAGCAGCGTTACGTACTGGAATGAGCAGTTCTTC | CASSVTYWNEQFF
NA | NA | TRBJ2-7 | TRBV7-3 | 13 | TGTGCCAGCAGCTTAATGGTGAGCAGCGAGCAGTACTTC | CASSLMVSSEQYF
few | NA | TRBJ2-5 | TRBV11-2 | 15 | TGTGCCAGCAGCGGGGACGGAGAGGACTGGGAGACCCAGTACTTC | CASSGDGEDWETQYF
NA | NA | TRBJ1-1 | TRBV5-1 | 13 | TGCGCCAGCAGCTTGGAAACATACACTGAAGCTTTCTTT | CASSLETYTEAFF